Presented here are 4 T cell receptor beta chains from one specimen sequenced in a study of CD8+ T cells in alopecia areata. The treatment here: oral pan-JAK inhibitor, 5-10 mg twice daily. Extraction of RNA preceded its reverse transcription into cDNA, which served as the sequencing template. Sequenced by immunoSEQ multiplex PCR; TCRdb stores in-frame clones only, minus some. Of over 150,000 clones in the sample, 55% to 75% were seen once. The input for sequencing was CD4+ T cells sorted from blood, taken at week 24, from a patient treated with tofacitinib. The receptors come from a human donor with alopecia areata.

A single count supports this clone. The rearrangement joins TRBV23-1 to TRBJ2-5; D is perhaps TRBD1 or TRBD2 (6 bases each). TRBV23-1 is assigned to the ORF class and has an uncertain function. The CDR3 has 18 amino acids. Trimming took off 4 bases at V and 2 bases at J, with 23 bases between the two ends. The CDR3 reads CASSLRTRDTDQQETQYF. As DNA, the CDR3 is TGCGCCAGCAGTCTACGAACGCGGGACACGGACCAACAAGAGACCCAGTACTTC.

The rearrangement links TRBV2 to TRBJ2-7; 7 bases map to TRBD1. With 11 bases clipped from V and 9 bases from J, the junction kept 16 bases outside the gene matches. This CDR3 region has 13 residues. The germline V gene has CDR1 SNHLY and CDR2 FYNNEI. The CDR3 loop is CAGRLDRTSWQYF. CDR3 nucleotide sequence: TGTGCCGGGAGATTGGACAGGACCTCTTGGCAGTACTTC.

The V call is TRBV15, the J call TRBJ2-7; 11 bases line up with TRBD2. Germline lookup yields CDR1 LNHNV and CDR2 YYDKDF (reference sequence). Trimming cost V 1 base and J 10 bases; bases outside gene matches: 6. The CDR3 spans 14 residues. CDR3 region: CATSRVTSGGLQYF. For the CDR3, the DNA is TGTGCCACCAGCAGAGTAACTAGCGGGGGACTACAGTACTTC.

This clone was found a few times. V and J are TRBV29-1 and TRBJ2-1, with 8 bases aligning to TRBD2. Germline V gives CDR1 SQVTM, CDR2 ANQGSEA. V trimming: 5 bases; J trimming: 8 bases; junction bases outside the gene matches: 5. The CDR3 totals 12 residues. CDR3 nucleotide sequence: TGCAGCGTTAAAGCGGGGGCCCATGAGCAGTTCTTC. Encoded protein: CSVKAGAHEQFF.